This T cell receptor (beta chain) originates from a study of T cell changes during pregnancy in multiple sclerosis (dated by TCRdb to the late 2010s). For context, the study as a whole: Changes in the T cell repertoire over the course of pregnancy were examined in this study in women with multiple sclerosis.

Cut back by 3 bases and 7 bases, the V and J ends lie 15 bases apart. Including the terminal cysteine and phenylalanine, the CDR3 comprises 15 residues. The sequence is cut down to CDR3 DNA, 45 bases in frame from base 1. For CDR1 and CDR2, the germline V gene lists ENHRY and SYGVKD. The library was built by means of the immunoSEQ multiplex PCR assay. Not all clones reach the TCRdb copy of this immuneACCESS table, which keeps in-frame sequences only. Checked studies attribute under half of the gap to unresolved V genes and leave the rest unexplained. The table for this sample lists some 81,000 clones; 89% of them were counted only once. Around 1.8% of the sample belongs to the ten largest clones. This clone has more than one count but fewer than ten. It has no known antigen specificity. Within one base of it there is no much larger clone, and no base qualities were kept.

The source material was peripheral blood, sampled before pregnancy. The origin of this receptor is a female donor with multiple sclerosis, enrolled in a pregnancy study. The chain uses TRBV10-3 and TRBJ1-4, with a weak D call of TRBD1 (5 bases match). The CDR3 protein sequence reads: CAISDSQGTREKLFF. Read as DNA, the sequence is TGTGCCATCAGTGACTCTCAGGGTACGCGTGAAAAACTGTTTTTT.